This T cell receptor beta chain was recorded in a study of cytomegalovirus exposure and HLA in healthy donors. Remarks on this clone: The antigen is not known.

Broader study findings: Accurate prediction of HLA-A and HLA-B alleles (for most subjects) was reportedly achieved from TCR beta sequences. TCR beta V segments were, for the most part, productive about 90% or about 30% of the time in an earlier analysis. Analysis was performed later, and it showed HLA-associated TCR beta chains to be more clonally expanded than equally common others.

The CDR3 runs 21 residues. Looked up from germline, CDR1 is SGDLS and CDR2 is YYNGEE. J was trimmed by 1 base and V by 3 bases; bases with no gene match: 14. The PCR made use of 60 Vbeta and 13 Jbeta primers. Clones were sequenced by immunoSEQ multiplex PCR, and TCRdb holds only the in-frame ones, with some missing. The table records under 150,000 clones, 68% of them present only once. The receptor was isolated from a man between 60 and 75 years old in good health and CMV-seronegative. Specimen: PBMCs. The chain uses TRBV9 and TRBJ2-1; TRBD2 agrees at 15 bases. CDR3 in amino acids: CASSEGTSGRTKLRSYNEQFF. In DNA, the CDR3 is TGTGCCAGCAGCGAGGGGACTAGCGGGAGGACAAAACTTAGGTCCTACAATGAGCAGTTCTTC.